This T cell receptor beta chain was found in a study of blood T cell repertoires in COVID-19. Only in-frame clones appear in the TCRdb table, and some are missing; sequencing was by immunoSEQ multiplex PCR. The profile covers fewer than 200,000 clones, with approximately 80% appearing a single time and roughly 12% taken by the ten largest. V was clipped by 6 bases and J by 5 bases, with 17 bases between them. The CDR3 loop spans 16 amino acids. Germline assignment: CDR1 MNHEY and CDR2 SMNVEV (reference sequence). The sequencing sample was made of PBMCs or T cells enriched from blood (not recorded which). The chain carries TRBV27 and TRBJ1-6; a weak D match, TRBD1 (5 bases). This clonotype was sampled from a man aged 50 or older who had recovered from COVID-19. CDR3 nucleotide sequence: TGTGCCAGCAGAGACTGGGCGACAGAAAATAATTCACCCCTCCACTTT. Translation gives CASRDWATENNSPLHF.